The 18 T cell receptor beta chains presented below share a single source sample, sequenced in a study of OX40 agonist ivuxolimab in advanced cancers. TCRdb's copy holds only in-frame clones and misses some; the assay was immunoSEQ multiplex PCR. The profile shows around 43,000 clones, about 86% of them singletons. The sequencing used CD4+ or CD8+ T cells sorted from blood, collected in a trial of the OX40 agonist ivuxolimab. The receptors were gathered from an adult with an advanced solid tumor such as melanoma, head and neck, liver or kidney cancer.

The chain carries TRBV6-5 and TRBJ2-7; D gene unclear. The germline CDR1 and CDR2 sequences are MNHEY and SVGAGI. The CDR3 contains 14 residues. Trimming stripped 5 bases from V and 3 bases from J, with 14 bases between. The CDR3 DNA sequence: TGTGCCAGCAGTGGCCCCACCGGTGTCTACGAGCAGTACTTC. It encodes CASSGPTGVYEQYF.

The rearrangement links TRBV30 to TRBJ1-2; D is uncertain. CDR1 GTSNPN and CDR2 SVGIG come from the germline V gene (reference sequence). The CDR3 consists of 11 residues. Trimming removed 0 bases from V and 8 bases from J, with 7 bases in between. The DNA of the CDR3 is TGTGCCTGGAGTGTTTCTGGCGGCTACACCTTC. Translated, it gives CAWSVSGGYTF.

V and J are TRBV2 and TRBJ2-3; D might be TRBD1 (6 bases). V was clipped by 6 bases and J by 2 bases, with 12 bases between them. The CDR3 spans 14 residues. Germline CDR1 and CDR2: SNHLY and FYNNEI. This chain's CDR3 is CASRRGQLTDTQYF. CDR3 sequence (DNA): TGTGCCAGCAGACGCGGACAGCTCACAGATACGCAGTATTTT.

Remarks on this clone: At one end the junction does not follow the germline gene, possibly because of a read error. The sample has other DNA sequences that encode this CDR3 too. The chain employs TRBV5-1 and TRBJ2-2; 7 nucleotides match TRBD2. The CDR3 is 17 residues long. Germline values: CDR1 SGHRS, CDR2 YFSETQ. The CDR3 sequence: CASSSLIPGGDTGELFF. CDR3 bases: TGCGCCAGCAGCTCCCTCATACCGGGGGGAGACACCGGGGAACTGTTTTTT.

The chain has TRBV10-2 and TRBJ1-5; possible D gene TRBD1, 5 bases. Germline-derived CDR1 and CDR2 are WSHSY and SAAADI. V lost 4 bases, J lost 2 bases, and 9 bases lay in between. CDR3 length: 14 residues. The chain's CDR3 is CASSGLGGNQPQHF. CDR3 nucleotides: TGCGCCAGCAGTGGGCTAGGGGGCAATCAGCCCCAGCATTTT.

The chain combines TRBV2 with TRBJ1-2; a possible D gene is TRBD1 (6 bases). The V and J ends lost 6 bases and 0 bases respectively, with 14 bases between them. Germline V lookup: CDR1 SNHLY, CDR2 FYNNEI. The CDR3 runs to 15 residues. The CDR3 spells CASSGRQAANYGYTF. As DNA, the CDR3 is TGTGCCAGCAGCGGAAGACAGGCTGCTAACTATGGCTACACCTTC.

This clone was counted once. The rearrangement links TRBV9 to TRBJ2-3; possible D gene TRBD2, 6 bases. This CDR3 contains 15 residues. The V gene's germline CDR1 is SGDLS and CDR2 YYNGEE. With 3 bases removed from V and 0 bases from J, the gap between germline ends came to 11 bases. DNA for the CDR3: TGTGCCAGCAGCGGCCCGGGACTGAGCACAGATACGCAGTATTTT. It specifies CASSGPGLSTDTQYF.

The chain couples TRBV29-1 to TRBJ2-1, with D unresolved. V shed 4 bases and J shed 8 bases, with 9 bases lying between them. From germline, CDR1 is SQVTM and CDR2 ANQGSEA. The CDR3 covers 11 residues. CDR3 sequence (DNA): TGCAGCGTTGCGACGCTCGATGAGCAGTTCTTC. It is translated as CSVATLDEQFF.

The V call is TRBV7-2, the J call TRBJ1-1; D is possibly TRBD1 (5 bases). Germline values: CDR1 SGHTA, CDR2 FQGNSA. Trimming pared 1 base from V and 9 bases from J, leaving 12 bases between. This CDR3 spans 13 amino acids. CDR3 protein: CASSLGRGDQAFF. The CDR3, as DNA: TGTGCCAGCAGCTTAGGGCGAGGGGACCAAGCTTTCTTT.

The J gene is TRBJ1-5, the V gene TRBV6-5; D gene uncertain. This CDR3 has 14 residues. V gave up 5 bases and J gave up 6 bases, with 14 bases separating them. In germline, CDR1 is MNHEY, CDR2 SVGAGI. This CDR3 reads CASSEGYRSQPQHF. The CDR3 coding sequence is TGTGCCAGCAGTGAAGGGTATCGGAGTCAGCCCCAGCATTTT.

This clone was observed once. This chain joins TRBV30 and TRBJ2-7; 9 nucleotides match TRBD1. Germline CDR1 and CDR2: GTSNPN and SVGIG (reference sequence). The J segment lost 6 bases and the V segment lost 8 bases, leaving 8 bases of the junction unmatched. This CDR3 is 12 amino acids long. CDR3 sequence: CARTGTGSEQYF. The CDR3 DNA reads TGTGCCCGAACCGGGACAGGGAGCGAGCAGTACTTC.

This clone appeared once. The V call is TRBV7-8, the J call TRBJ2-7; D gene unclear. Germline assignment: CDR1 SGHVS and CDR2 FQNEAQ. This CDR3 region has 14 residues. The V end was cut by 3 bases, the J end by 1 base, with 10 bases between. The CDR3: CASSFGVMSYEQYF. The CDR3 DNA reads as TGTGCCAGCAGCTTTGGGGTGATGTCCTACGAGCAGTACTTC. The variable domain in full, completed from reference TRBV7-8 and TRBJ2-7, reads GAGVSQSPRYKVAKRGQDVALRCDPISGHVSLFWYQQALGQGPEFLTYFQNEAQLDKSGLPSDRFFAERPEGSVSTLKIQRTQQEDSAVYLCASSFGVMSYEQYFGPGTRLTVT.

The chain recombines TRBV15 with TRBJ2-1, with 9 bases aligning to TRBD2. V was pared by 4 bases and J by 6 bases, with 4 bases of the junction left unmatched. This CDR3 is 14 amino acids long. CDR1 is LNHNV and CDR2 is YYDKDF in the germline V gene (reference sequence). The CDR3 reads CATSTRTSVNEQFF. The CDR3, as DNA: TGTGCCACCAGCACCCGGACTAGCGTCAATGAGCAGTTCTTC.

The genes are TRBV4-1 and TRBJ2-2; unclear D gene. Trimming pared 4 bases from V and 1 base from J, leaving 10 bases between. From germline, CDR1 is MGHRA and CDR2 YSYEKL. The CDR3 is 15 amino acids. CDR3 amino acids: CASSLNRGNTGELFF. CDR3 nucleotides: TGCGCCAGCAGCCTTAATAGAGGGAACACCGGGGAGCTGTTTTTT.

This clone was seen only a few times. V is TRBV9 and J is TRBJ2-1; D is possibly TRBD1 (6 bases). Germline V CDR1 and CDR2: SGDLS, YYNGEE. This CDR3 has 13 residues. V gave up 4 bases and J gave up 7 bases, with 12 bases separating them. CDR3 in amino acids: CASSLGHPNEQFF. CDR3 sequence (DNA): TGTGCCAGCAGCTTGGGACACCCTAATGAGCAGTTCTTC.

The chain joins TRBV9 to TRBJ1-6; weak D call: TRBD1 (6 bases). CDR1 SGDLS and CDR2 YYNGEE come from the germline V gene. The CDR3 covers 17 residues. V lost 0 bases and J 0 bases, leaving 10 bases between the germline ends. The CDR3, as DNA: TGTGCCAGCAGCGTAGAGGGGGGGAGCTCCTATAATTCACCCCTCCACTTT. This encodes CASSVEGGSSYNSPLHF.

CDR3 amino acids: CAISVEGSSYNEQFF. The CDR3 nucleotides read TGTGCCATCAGTGTTGAGGGTAGCTCCTACAATGAGCAGTTCTTC. The V call is TRBV10-3, the J call TRBJ2-1, with a weak D call TRBD2 (5 bases). Germline values: CDR1 ENHRY, CDR2 SYGVKD. V was cut by 4 bases and J by 0 bases, with 10 bases left in between. The CDR3 totals 15 residues.

V usage is TRBV19 and J usage is TRBJ1-1; 10 bases fit TRBD1. Trimming removed 9 bases from V and 1 base from J; junction bases left unmatched: 2. The CDR3 covers 13 residues. Germline CDR1 is LNHDA and CDR2 is SQIVND (reference sequence). The CDR3 bases are TGTGCCAGCCGGGACAGGGGGAACACTGAAGCTTTCTTT. Translating it yields CASRDRGNTEAFF.